One TCR beta chain is described in this entry. This entry is derived from a study of blood T cell repertoires in COVID-19. Overall study: Samples of COVID-19 (acute and convalescent) were obtained from the United States, Italy and Spain. In each case, the material was cDNA or gDNA derived from T cells, B-cell-depleted T cells, or PBMCs.

Source study methods: Counts of nucleated cells, estimated from reference gene primer amplification, were obtained. Assay: immunoSEQ multiplex PCR; the TCRdb copy retains only in-frame clones and omits some. Clone size and V and J calls were adopted from that table, with D and trimming inferred from the DNA. The repertoire holds approximately 230,000 clones, around 83% seen once, with approximately 5.9% in the top ten. The CDR3 runs 16 residues. The TCR was taken from an elderly man with acute or convalescent COVID-19. This chain uses TRBV21-1 with TRBJ1-2; no DNA check was done on the table's D call, TRBD1. TRBV21-1 is recorded as a pseudogene. Sample: peripheral blood. This chain's CDR3 is CASTYCSGTGGVGYTF. In DNA form, the CDR3 reads TGTGCCAGCACCTACTGCTCCGGGACAGGTGGTGTCGGCTACACCTTC.